Each of the 7 T cell receptor beta chains below was sequenced from the same sample in a study of shared clonotypes between healthy human individuals. Assay: immunoSEQ multiplex PCR; the TCRdb copy retains only in-frame clones and omits some. The sample yields 950,000 to 1,300,000 clones, about 70% seen once. Sequenced sample: memory CD4+ T cells sorted from blood. Documented subset: CD45RA-negative fraction. These receptors were taken from a man aged 18 to 35 in good health.

This chain uses TRBV7-3 with TRBJ1-6, with TRBD1 matching over 7 bases. With V trimmed by 5 bases and J by 9 bases, 4 bases remained unmatched. CDR1 SGHTA and CDR2 FQGTGA come from the germline V gene. The length of the CDR3 is 13 residues. The CDR3 spells CASSIYRGSPLHF. CDR3 bases: TGTGCCAGCAGCATTTACAGGGGTTCACCCCTCCACTTT.

The gene calls are TRBV19 and TRBJ2-3; 11 positions agree with TRBD2. J was trimmed by 6 bases and V by 4 bases; bases with no gene match: 6. The CDR3 consists of 15 residues. Germline V gene sequence: CDR1 LNHDA, CDR2 SQIVND (reference sequence). The CDR3 loop is CASSTLAGVVDTQYF. Written as DNA, the CDR3 is TGTGCCAGTAGTACACTAGCGGGAGTGGTGGATACGCAGTATTTT.

The CDR3 DNA reads TGCGCCAGCCGGTCACGAGCAGACGGAGACGAGCAGTACTTC. Translated, it gives CASRSRADGDEQYF. The V gene is TRBV5-1, the J gene TRBJ2-7; D not resolved. This CDR3 comprises 14 residues. Per germline, CDR1 SGHRS and CDR2 YFSETQ. Trimming took off 7 bases at V and 5 bases at J, with 19 bases between the two ends.

The chain combines TRBV28 with TRBJ2-7, with TRBD2 matching 8 bases. V shed 7 bases, J shed 2 bases, and the junction held 19 bases outside the gene matches. The CDR3 is made up of 18 amino acids. CDR1 is MDHEN, CDR2 SYDVKM, per germline. CDR3 residues: CASIPRGLRGEATYEQYF. CDR3 bases: TGTGCCAGCATACCGAGGGGGTTGCGGGGGGAAGCCACCTACGAGCAGTACTTC. The whole variable domain, filled in from reference TRBV28 and TRBJ2-7, reads DVKVTQSSRYLVKRTGEKVFLECVQDMDHENMFWYRQDPGLGLRLIYFSYDVKMKEKGDIPEGYSVSREKKERFSLILESASTNQTSMYLCASIPRGLRGEATYEQYFGPGTRLTVT.

This chain uses TRBV28 with TRBJ1-5, with D perhaps TRBD1 (5 bases). This CDR3 comprises 15 residues. Germline CDR1 reads MDHEN; CDR2 reads SYDVKM. Trimming pared 5 bases from V and 1 base from J, leaving 12 bases between. The CDR3 nucleotides are TGTGCCAGCAGTCGACAGAGAGTCAGCAATCAGCCCCAGCATTTT. It codes for CASSRQRVSNQPQHF.

The V and J genes are TRBV7-8 and TRBJ2-7; the D is unclear. The length of the CDR3 is 12 residues. Trimming took 5 bases from V and 9 from J, leaving 14 bases between them. CDR1 and CDR2 (germline): SGHVS, FQNEAQ. CDR3 region: CASSPSSLGQYF. CDR3 in DNA: TGTGCCAGCAGCCCCTCTTCATTAGGGCAGTACTTC.

The chain has TRBV19 and TRBJ2-3, with D tentatively TRBD1 (5 bases). V lost 5 bases to trimming and J lost 7 bases, with 13 bases between them. Per the germline V gene, CDR1 is LNHDA and CDR2 is SQIVND (reference sequence). This CDR3 comprises 13 residues. The CDR3 protein is CASSPDTLHTQYF. CDR3 DNA sequence: TGTGCCAGTAGTCCGGACACGTTACATACGCAGTATTTT.